This TCR beta chain is from a study of cytomegalovirus exposure and HLA in healthy donors. Deletions cut 0 bases from V and 0 bases from J, with 6 bases between. CDR1 and CDR2 (germline): MNHEY, SVGAGI. The CDR3 loop spans 15 amino acids. Both 60 Vbeta primers and 13 Jbeta primers went into the PCR. Libraries were prepared by immunoSEQ multiplex PCR; TCRdb keeps only in-frame clonotypes and omits some of them. This table holds about 98,000 clones, around 70% found once. By share of the sample, this clone is medium-sized. J is TRBJ1-3 and V is TRBV6-5, with D uncertain. The sequenced sample consisted of PBMCs. The clonotype comes from a man in his forties or fifties in good health and CMV-seronegative. The CDR3 here is CASSYSKLSGNTIYF. CDR3 DNA sequence: TGTGCCAGCAGTTACTCGAAACTCTCTGGAAACACCATATATTTT.